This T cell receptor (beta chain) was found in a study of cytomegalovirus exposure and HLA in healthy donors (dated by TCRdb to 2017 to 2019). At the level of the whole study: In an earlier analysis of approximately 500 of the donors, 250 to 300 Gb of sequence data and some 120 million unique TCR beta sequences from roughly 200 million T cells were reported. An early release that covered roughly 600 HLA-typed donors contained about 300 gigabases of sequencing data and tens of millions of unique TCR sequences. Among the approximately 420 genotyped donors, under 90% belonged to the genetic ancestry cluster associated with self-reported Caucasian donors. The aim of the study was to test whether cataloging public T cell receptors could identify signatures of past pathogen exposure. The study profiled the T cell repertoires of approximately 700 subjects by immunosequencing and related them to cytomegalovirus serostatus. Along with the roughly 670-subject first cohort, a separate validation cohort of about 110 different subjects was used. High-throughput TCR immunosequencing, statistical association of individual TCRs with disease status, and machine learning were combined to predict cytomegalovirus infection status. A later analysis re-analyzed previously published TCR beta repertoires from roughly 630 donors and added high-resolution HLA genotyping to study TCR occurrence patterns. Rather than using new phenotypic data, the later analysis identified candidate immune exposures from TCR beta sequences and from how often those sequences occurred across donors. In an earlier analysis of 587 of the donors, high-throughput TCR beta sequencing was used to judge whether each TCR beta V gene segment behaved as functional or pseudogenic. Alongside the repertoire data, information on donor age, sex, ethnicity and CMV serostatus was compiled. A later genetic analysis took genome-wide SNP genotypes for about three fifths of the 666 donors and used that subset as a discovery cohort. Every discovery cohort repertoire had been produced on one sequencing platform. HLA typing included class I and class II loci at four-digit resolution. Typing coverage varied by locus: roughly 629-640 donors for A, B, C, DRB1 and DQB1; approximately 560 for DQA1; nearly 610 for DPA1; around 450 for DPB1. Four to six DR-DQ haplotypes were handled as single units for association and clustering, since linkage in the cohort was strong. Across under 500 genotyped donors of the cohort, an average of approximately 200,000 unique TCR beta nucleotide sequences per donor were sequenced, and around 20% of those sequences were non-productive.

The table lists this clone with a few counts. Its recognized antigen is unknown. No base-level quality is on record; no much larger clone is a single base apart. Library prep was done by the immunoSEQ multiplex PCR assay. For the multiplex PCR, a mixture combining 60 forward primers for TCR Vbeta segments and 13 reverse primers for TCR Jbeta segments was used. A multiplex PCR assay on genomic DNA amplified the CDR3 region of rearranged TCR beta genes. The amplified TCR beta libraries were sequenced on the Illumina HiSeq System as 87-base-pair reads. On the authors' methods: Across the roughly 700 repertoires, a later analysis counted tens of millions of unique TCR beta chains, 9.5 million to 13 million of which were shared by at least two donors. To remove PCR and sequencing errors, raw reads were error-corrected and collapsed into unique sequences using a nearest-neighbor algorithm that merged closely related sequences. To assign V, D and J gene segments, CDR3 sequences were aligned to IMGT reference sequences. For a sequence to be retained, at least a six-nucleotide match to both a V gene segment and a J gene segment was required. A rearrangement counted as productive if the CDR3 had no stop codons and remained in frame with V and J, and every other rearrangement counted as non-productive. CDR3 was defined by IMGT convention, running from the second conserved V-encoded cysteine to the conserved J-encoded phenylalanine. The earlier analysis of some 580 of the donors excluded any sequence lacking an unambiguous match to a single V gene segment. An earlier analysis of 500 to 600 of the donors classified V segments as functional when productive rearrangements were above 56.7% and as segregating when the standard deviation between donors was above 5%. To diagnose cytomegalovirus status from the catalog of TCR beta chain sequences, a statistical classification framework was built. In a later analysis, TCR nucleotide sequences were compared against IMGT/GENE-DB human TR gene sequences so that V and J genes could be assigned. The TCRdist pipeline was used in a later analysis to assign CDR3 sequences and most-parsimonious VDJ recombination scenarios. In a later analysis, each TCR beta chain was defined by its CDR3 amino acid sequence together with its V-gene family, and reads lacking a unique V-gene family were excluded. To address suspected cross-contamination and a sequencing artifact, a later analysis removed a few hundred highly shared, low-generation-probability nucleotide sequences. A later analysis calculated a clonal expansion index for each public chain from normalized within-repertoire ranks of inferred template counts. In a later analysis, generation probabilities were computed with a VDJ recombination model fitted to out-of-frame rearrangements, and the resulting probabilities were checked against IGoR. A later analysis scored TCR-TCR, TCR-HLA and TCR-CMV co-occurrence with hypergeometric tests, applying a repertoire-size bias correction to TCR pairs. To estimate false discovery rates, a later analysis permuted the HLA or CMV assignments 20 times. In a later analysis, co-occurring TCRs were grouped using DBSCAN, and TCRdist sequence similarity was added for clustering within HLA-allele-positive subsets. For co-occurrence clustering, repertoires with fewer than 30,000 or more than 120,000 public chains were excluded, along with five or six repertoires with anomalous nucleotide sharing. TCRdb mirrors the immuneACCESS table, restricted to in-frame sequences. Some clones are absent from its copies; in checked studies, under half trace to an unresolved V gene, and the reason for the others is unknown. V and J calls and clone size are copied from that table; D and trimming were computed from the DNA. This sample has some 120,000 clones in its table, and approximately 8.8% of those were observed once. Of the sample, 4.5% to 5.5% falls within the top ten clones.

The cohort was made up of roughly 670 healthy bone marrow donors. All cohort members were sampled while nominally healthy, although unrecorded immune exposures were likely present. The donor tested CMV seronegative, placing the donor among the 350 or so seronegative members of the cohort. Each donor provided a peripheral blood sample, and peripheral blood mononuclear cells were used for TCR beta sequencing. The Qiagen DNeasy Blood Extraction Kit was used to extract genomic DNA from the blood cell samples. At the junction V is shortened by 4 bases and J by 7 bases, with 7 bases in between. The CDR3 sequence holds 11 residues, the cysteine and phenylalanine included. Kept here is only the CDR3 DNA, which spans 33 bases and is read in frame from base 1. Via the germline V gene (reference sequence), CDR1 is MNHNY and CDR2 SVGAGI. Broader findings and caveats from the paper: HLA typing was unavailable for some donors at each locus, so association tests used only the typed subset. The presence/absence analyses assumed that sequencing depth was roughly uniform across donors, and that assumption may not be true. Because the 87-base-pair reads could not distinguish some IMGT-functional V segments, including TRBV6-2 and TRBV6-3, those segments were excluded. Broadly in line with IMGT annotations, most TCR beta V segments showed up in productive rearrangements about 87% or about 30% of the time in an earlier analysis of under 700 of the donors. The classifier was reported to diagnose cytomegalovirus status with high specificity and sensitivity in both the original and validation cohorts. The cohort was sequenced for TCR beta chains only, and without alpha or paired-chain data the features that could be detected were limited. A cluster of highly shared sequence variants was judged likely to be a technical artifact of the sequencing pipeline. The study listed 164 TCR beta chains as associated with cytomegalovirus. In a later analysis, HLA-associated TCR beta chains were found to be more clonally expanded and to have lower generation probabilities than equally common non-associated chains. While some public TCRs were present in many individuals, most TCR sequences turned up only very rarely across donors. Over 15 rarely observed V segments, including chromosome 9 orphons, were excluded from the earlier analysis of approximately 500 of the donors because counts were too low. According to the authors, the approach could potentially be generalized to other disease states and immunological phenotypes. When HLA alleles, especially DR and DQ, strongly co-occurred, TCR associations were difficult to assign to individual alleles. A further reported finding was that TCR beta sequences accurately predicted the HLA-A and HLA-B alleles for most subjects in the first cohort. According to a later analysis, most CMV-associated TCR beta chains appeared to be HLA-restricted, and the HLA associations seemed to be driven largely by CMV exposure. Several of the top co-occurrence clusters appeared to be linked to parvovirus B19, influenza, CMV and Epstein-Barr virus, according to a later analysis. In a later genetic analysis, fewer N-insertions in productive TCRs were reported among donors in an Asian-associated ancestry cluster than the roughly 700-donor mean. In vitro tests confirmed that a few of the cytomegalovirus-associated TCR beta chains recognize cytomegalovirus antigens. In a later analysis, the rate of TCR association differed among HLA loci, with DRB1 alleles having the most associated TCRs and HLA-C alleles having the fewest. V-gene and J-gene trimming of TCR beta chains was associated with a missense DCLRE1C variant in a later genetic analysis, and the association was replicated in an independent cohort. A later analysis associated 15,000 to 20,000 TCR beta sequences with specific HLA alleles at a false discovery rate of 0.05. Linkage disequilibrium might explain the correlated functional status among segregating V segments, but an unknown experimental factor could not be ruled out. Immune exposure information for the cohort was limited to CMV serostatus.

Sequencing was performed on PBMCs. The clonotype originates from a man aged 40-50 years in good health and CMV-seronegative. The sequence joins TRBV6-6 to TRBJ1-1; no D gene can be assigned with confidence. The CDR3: CASSLSFEAFF. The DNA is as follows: TGTGCCAGCAGTTTATCCTTTGAAGCTTTCTTT.